Listed here are 4 T cell receptor beta chains from one sample, sequenced in a study of CD8 T cells in ankylosing spondylitis. In TCRdb, the 5' RACE reads were re-called with MiXCR into one record per CDR3 protein. The profile shows about 170,000 distinct CDR3 sequences, around 18% of them singletons. Sequencing was carried out using blood, either unsorted or a sorted T cell fraction (not recorded which). The receptors derive from a male donor with ankylosing spondylitis or in good health (not recorded which).

This clonotype has only a few counts. The chain uses TRBV5-1 and TRBJ2-2, with 10 bases lining up with TRBD1. Trimming at V came to 5 bases and at J to 0 bases, leaving 4 bases not matched to a gene. Germline CDR1 SGHRS, CDR2 YFSETQ. The CDR3 has 16 residues. CDR3 sequence reads: CASRLTGGANTGELFF. In DNA, the CDR3 is TGCGCCAGCAGGCTGACAGGGGGCGCGAACACCGGGGAGCTGTTTTTT.

Ten or more counts support this clonotype. This sequence joins TRBV6-1 and TRBJ1-3; D is possibly TRBD1 (5 bases). Germline CDR1 MNHNS, CDR2 SASEGT. V lost 4 bases to trimming and J lost 3 bases, with 13 bases between them. The CDR3 runs 15 residues. In DNA form, the CDR3 reads TGTGCCAGCAGTGTACAGGATACGGGTGGAAACACCATATATTTT. This translates into CASSVQDTGGNTIYF.

This clonotype was counted only a few times. J is TRBJ2-1 and V is TRBV20-1; D not resolved. With 0 bases removed from V and 7 bases from J, the gap between germline ends came to 4 bases. Germline assignment: CDR1 DFQATT and CDR2 SNEGSKA (reference sequence). The CDR3 covers 11 residues. The CDR3 is CSARDLNEQFF. The CDR3 nucleotides are TGCAGTGCTAGAGATCTAAATGAGCAGTTCTTC.

This clonotype appeared many times. The V call is TRBV6-5, the J call TRBJ2-2; 10 bases fit TRBD1. CDR3 size: 16 residues. Germline trimming cut 4 bases from V and 4 bases from J; bases unmatched to any gene: 6. The V gene's germline CDR1 is MNHEY and CDR2 SVGAGI. In DNA, the CDR3 is TGTGCCAGCAGTTCGCCGGGACAGGGGAGCACCGGGGAGCTGTTTTTT. Translation gives CASSSPGQGSTGELFF.